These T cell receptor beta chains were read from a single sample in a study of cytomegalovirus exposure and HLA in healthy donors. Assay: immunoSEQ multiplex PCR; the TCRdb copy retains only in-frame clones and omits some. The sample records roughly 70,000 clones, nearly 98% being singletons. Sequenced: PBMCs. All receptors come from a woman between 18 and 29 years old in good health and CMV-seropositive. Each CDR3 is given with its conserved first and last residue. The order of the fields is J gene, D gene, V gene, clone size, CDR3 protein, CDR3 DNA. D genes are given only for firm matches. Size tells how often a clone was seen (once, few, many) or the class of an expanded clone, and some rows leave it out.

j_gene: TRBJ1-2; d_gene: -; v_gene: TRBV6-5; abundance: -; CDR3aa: CASSTLPGDYGYTF; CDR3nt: TGTGCCAGCAGTACCCTTCCGGGGGACTATGGCTACACCTTC
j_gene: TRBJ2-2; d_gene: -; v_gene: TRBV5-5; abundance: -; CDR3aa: CASSFLAMGGNTGELFF; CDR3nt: TGTGCCAGCAGCTTTTTAGCGATGGGGGGGAACACCGGGGAGCTGTTTTTT
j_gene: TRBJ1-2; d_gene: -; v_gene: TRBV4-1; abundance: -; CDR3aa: CASSQGSRTERNNYGYTF; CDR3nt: TGCGCCAGCAGCCAAGGGTCCCGGACAGAGCGGAATAACTATGGCTACACCTTC
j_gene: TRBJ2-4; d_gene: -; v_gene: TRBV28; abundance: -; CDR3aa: CASSFPQAGKNIQYF; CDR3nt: TGTGCCAGCAGTTTCCCGCAGGCAGGCAAAAACATTCAGTACTTC
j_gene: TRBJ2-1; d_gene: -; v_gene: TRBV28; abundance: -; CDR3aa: CASNRGGMSGYNEQFF; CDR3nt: TGTGCCAGCAATCGGGGCGGGATGTCTGGATACAATGAGCAGTTCTTC
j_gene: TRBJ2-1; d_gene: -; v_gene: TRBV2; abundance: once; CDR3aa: CASSVEFF; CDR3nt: TGTGCCAGCAGTGTCGAGTTCTTC
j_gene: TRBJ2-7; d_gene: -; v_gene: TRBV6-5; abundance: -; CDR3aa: CASSYSGSYFYEQYF; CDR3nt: TGTGCCAGCAGTTACTCGGGGAGCTACTTCTACGAGCAGTACTTC
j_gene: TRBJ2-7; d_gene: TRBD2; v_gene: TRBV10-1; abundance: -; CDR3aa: CASDGCGSSYEQYF; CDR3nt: TGCGCCAGCGATGGTTGCGGGAGTTCCTACGAGCAGTACTTC
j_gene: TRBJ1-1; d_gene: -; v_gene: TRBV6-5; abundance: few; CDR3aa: CASKGGSAEAFF; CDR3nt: TGTGCCAGCAAGGGTGGTAGCGCTGAAGCTTTCTTT
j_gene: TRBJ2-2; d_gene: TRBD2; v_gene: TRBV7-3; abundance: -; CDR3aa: CASSPLRGGRGTGELFF; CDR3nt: TGTGCCAGCAGCCCCCTTCGGGGCGGGAGAGGCACCGGGGAGCTGTTTTTT
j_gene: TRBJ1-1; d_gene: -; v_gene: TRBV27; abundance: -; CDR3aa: CASSRDMNTEAFF; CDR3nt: TGTGCCAGCAGCCGCGACATGAACACTGAAGCTTTCTTT
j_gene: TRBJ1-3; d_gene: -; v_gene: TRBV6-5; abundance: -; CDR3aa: CASSYKPQPSGNTIYF; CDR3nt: TGTGCCAGCAGTTACAAACCACAGCCCTCTGGAAACACCATATATTTT
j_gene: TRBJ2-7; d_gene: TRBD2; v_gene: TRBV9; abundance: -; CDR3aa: CASGGSSYEQYF; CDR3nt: TGTGCAAGCGGGGGGAGCTCCTACGAGCAGTACTTC
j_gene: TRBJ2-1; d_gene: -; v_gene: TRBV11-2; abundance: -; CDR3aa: CASSLVYGYDNEQFF; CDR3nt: TGTGCCAGCAGCTTAGTTTACGGGTATGACAATGAGCAGTTCTTC
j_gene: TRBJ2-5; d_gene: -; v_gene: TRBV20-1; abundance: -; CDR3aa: CSAQDRETQYF; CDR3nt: TGCAGTGCCCAGGACAGAGAGACCCAGTACTTC
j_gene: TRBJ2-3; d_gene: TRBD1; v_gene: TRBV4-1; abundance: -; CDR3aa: CASSQEDRGTSDTQYF; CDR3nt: TGCGCCAGCAGCCAGGAGGACAGGGGGACTTCAGATACGCAGTATTTT
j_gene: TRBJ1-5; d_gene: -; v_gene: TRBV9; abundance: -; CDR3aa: CASSVGQGNQPQHF; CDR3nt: TGTGCCAGCAGCGTAGGTCAGGGCAATCAGCCCCAGCATTTT
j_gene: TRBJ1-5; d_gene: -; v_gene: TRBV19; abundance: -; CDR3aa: CASRPGRTQPQHF; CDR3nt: TGTGCCAGTAGGCCAGGGCGGACTCAGCCCCAGCATTTT
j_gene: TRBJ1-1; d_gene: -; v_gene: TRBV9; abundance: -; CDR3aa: CASSPIIRQANTEAFF; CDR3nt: TGTGCCAGCAGCCCCATAATAAGACAGGCGAACACTGAAGCTTTCTTT
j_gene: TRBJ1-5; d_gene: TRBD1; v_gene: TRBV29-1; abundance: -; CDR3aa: CSVTGEGNQPQHF; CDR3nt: TGCAGCGTCACAGGGGAGGGCAATCAGCCCCAGCATTTT
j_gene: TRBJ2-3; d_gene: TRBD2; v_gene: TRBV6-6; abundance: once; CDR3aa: CASSYPLAGGGDTQYF; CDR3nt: TGTGCCAGCAGTTACCCCCTAGCGGGAGGGGGAGATACGCAGTATTTT
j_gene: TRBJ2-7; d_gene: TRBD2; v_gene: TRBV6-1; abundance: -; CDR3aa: CASNIGTTLYEQYF; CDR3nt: TGTGCCAGCAATATCGGGACTACCCTCTACGAGCAGTACTTC